The text below deals with one T cell receptor beta chain. TCR beta sequencing was performed on blood CD8+ and CD4+ T cells. The multiple sclerosis controls were treatment-naive patients with relapsing-remitting disease that was stable or active. These data belong to a study of CD8 T cells in Susac syndrome. With random hexamers, 0.5 to 1 ug RNA was reverse transcribed. Coverage of TCR beta CDR3 amplification by immunoSEQ multiplex PCR extended to 54 Vbeta and 13 Jbeta. TCRdb analysed the immunoSEQ multiplex PCR reads with MiXCR anew, one entry per CDR3 protein. The profile shows about 140,000 distinct CDR3 sequences, roughly 95% of them singletons. Sequenced input: CD4+ T cells from PBMCs. This receptor was identified in a human donor with multiple sclerosis.

The CDR3 sequence: CASRPGNSYNSPLHF. Written as DNA, the CDR3 is TGTGCCAGCAGACCGGGCAACTCCTATAATTCACCCCTCCACTTT. This sequence joins TRBV27 and TRBJ1-6; D gene uncertain. Germline V gene data show CDR1 as MNHEY and CDR2 as SMNVEV (reference sequence). The ends were cut back, 6 bases at V and 0 bases at J, with 9 bases in the middle. This CDR3 has 15 amino acids.